These T cell receptor beta chains were read from a single sample in a study of identical twins. TCRdb ran MiXCR on the 5' RACE reads and lists one entry per CDR3 protein. The repertoire has over 200,000 distinct CDR3 sequences, approximately 5.9% of them found once; the top ten carry just over 14%. These data were also filed under a second study, of T cells expressing NK-cell markers.

Source material: CD8+ T cells sorted from blood. The receptors derive from a young woman in good health. Each CDR3 is given with its conserved first and last residue. The D gene is left open where the match is weak. Size is omitted from some rows. Given values are once, few, many or a class for expanded clones.

clone_size j_call d_call v_call cdr3_aa cdr3_nt
many TRBJ1-2 TRBD1 TRBV7-9 CASSLRRTGGYGYTF TGTGCCAGCAGCTTACGGCGGACAGGGGGGTATGGCTACACCTTC
few TRBJ2-1 NA TRBV7-8 CASSFRNRNNNEQFF TGTGCCAGCAGCTTTCGCAACCGGAATAACAATGAGCAGTTCTTC
few TRBJ2-1 TRBD2 TRBV7-9 CASSFLSGGASYEQFF TGTGCCAGCAGCTTCCTTAGCGGGGGGGCCTCTTATGAGCAGTTCTTC
few TRBJ1-2 NA TRBV5-1 CASSPLGGAYGYTF TGCGCCAGCAGCCCGCTTGGGGGGGCATATGGCTACACCTTC
NA TRBJ1-4 NA TRBV6-5 CASSYFLGSGNEKLFF TGTGCCAGCAGTTACTTTTTAGGTTCCGGTAATGAAAAACTGTTTTTT
NA TRBJ1-2 NA TRBV14 CASSQEQEQAF TGTGCCAGCAGCCAAGAGCAGGAACAAGCCTTC
NA TRBJ2-2 NA TRBV27 CASSFGYGGTGELFF TGTGCCAGCAGCTTCGGGTATGGGGGAACCGGGGAGCTGTTTTTT
few TRBJ2-5 TRBD1 TRBV29-1 CSVVPNPGQETNFQETQYF TGCAGCGTTGTACCCAATCCGGGACAGGAGACTAACTTCCAAGAGACCCAGTACTTC
many TRBJ2-1 NA TRBV6-2/TRBV6-3 CASGASEYNEQFF TGTGCCAGCGGAGCTAGCGAGTACAATGAGCAGTTCTTC
many TRBJ2-7 TRBD2 TRBV12-3/TRBV12-4 CASSFGIGGGEQYF TGTGCCAGCAGTTTCGGCATCGGCGGGGGGGAGCAGTACTTC
NA TRBJ2-2 NA TRBV7-9 CASSSIDTGELFF TGTGCCAGCAGCTCAATAGACACCGGGGAGCTGTTTTTT
few TRBJ2-7 NA TRBV25-1 CASSEFRLGEQYF TGTGCCAGCAGTGAATTCCGTCTAGGCGAGCAGTACTTC
NA TRBJ2-7 NA TRBV5-1 CASSPDLRGDEQYF TGCGCCAGCAGCCCAGACCTCAGGGGGGACGAGCAGTACTTC
many TRBJ1-2 NA TRBV29-1 CSVGLGRGVANYGYTF TGCAGCGTTGGTCTGGGCAGGGGAGTAGCTAACTATGGCTACACCTTC
few TRBJ2-5 TRBD2 TRBV30 CAWSGLAGVVETQYF TGTGCCTGGAGTGGACTAGCGGGAGTGGTAGAGACCCAGTACTTC
NA TRBJ2-7 NA TRBV2 CASRSTAAYEQYF TGTGCCAGCAGATCGACTGCTGCCTACGAGCAGTACTTC
many TRBJ2-3 TRBD1 TRBV12-3/TRBV12-4 CASSGTARLDTQYF TGTGCCAGCAGCGGGACAGCGAGATTGGATACGCAGTATTTT
few TRBJ2-5 NA TRBV13 CASSHPAGTQYF TGTGCCAGCAGCCACCCGGCGGGGACCCAGTACTTC
NA TRBJ2-7 NA TRBV29-1 CSAKQGREQYF TGCAGCGCCAAACAGGGTCGCGAGCAGTACTTC
few TRBJ1-2 NA TRBV24-1 CATSDSQISYGYTF TGTGCCACCAGTGATTCACAGATTTCCTATGGCTACACCTTC
few TRBJ2-3 NA TRBV6-4 CASSPVGGRTDTQYF TGTGCCAGCAGCCCAGTCGGAGGGAGAACAGATACGCAGTATTTT
few TRBJ2-1 NA TRBV14 CATTAINNEQFF TGTGCCACCACCGCAATCAACAATGAGCAGTTCTTC
NA TRBJ2-1 NA TRBV12-5 CASGPGAFSYNEQFF TGTGCTAGTGGTCCGGGGGCATTCTCCTACAATGAGCAGTTCTTC
NA TRBJ2-7 NA TRBV6-2/TRBV6-3 CASSGPGRTYEQYF TGTGCCAGCAGCGGGCCGGGCCGAACTTACGAGCAGTACTTC
NA TRBJ2-1 NA TRBV10-3 CAIRGLGDNEQFF TGTGCCATCAGGGGGTTGGGTGACAATGAGCAGTTCTTC
many TRBJ1-4 NA TRBV5-5 CASSDYGAVEKLFF TGTGCCAGCAGCGACTACGGGGCGGTTGAAAAACTGTTTTTT
NA TRBJ2-1 NA TRBV28 CASSSPGGEVEQFF TGTGCCAGCAGTTCGCCGGGCGGCGAGGTTGAGCAGTTCTTC
few TRBJ1-4 NA TRBV25-1 CASQTEDNEKLFF TGTGCCAGCCAGACCGAAGATAATGAAAAACTGTTTTTT
NA TRBJ2-7 TRBD1 TRBV10-1 CASSENRGRYEQYF TGCGCCAGCAGTGAGAACAGGGGTCGCTACGAGCAGTACTTC
NA TRBJ1-4 NA TRBV4-2 CASSQSRRGGNEKLFF TGTGCCAGCAGCCAGTCACGACGAGGGGGTAATGAAAAACTGTTTTTT
few TRBJ2-7 TRBD2 TRBV10-3 CAIGRTSGRNEQYF TGTGCCATCGGACGGACTAGCGGGAGGAACGAGCAGTACTTC
NA TRBJ2-5 NA TRBV15 CATSRDNGPMETQYF TGTGCCACCAGCAGAGATAACGGTCCCATGGAGACCCAGTACTTC
few TRBJ2-5 TRBD2 TRBV12-3/TRBV12-4 CASRGEVLETQYF TGTGCCAGCCGGGGGGAGGTTTTGGAGACCCAGTACTTC
many TRBJ1-5 NA TRBV15 CATSRDINQPQHF TGTGCCACCAGCAGGGACATAAACCAGCCCCAGCATTTT
few TRBJ1-1 NA TRBV6-2/TRBV6-3 CASTQNRVEETEAFF TGTGCCAGCACCCAAAACAGGGTGGAAGAAACTGAAGCTTTCTTT
few TRBJ2-4 NA TRBV20-1 CSARDQNIQYF TGCAGTGCTAGAGATCAGAACATTCAGTACTTC
NA TRBJ1-1 NA TRBV5-4 CASSNREAEAFF TGTGCCAGCAGTAACAGGGAGGCTGAAGCTTTCTTT
NA TRBJ2-1 NA TRBV4-1 CASSQGDGRGRNEQFF TGCGCCAGCAGCCAAGGAGACGGGAGAGGAAGAAATGAGCAGTTCTTC
many TRBJ2-7 TRBD2 TRBV3-1 CASSQGTRGYEQYF TGTGCCAGCAGCCAAGGGACTAGAGGCTACGAGCAGTACTTC
many TRBJ2-1 TRBD1 TRBV5-1 CASSLGTGFYNEQFF TGCGCCAGCAGCTTGGGGACAGGATTTTACAATGAGCAGTTCTTC
NA TRBJ2-5 NA TRBV12-3/TRBV12-4 CASSLLRRAGENQETQYF TGTGCCAGCAGTTTACTTAGGCGGGCGGGCGAGAACCAAGAGACCCAGTACTTC
NA TRBJ2-7 NA TRBV19 CASSIALWAYEQYF TGTGCCAGTAGTATCGCCCTCTGGGCCTACGAGCAGTACTTC